This T cell receptor beta chain was observed in a study of shared clonotypes between healthy human individuals. Produced via immunoSEQ multiplex PCR; TCRdb's table is partial and in-frame only. Of 550,000 to 850,000 clones listed, around 72% were seen once; the top ten hold 1.5% to 2%. The source material was memory CD4+ T cells sorted from blood. Subset defined: CD45RA-negative fraction. The clonotype comes from a woman between 25 and 40 years old in good health.

CDR3 protein: CASRGFRGYYGYTF. The CDR3 coding sequence is TGTGCCAGCAGGGGCTTCCGGGGGTACTATGGCTACACCTTC. This chain uses TRBV27 with TRBJ1-2; possibly TRBD1 for D (5 bases). Trimming shortened V by 6 bases and J by 3 bases, and 14 bases separated the two germline ends. The CDR3 spans 14 residues. Looked up from germline, CDR1 is MNHEY and CDR2 is SMNVEV (reference sequence).